The 23 T cell receptor beta chains in this list originate from one sample, sequenced in a study of cytomegalovirus exposure and HLA in healthy donors (dated by TCRdb to between 2016 and 2019). Libraries were made using the immunoSEQ multiplex PCR assay. The multiplex PCR relied on a mix of 60 forward primers for TCR Vbeta segments and 13 reverse primers for TCR Jbeta segments. What TCRdb holds here is the immuneACCESS table cut down to in-frame rearrangements. Part of the clones is not present; checked against another copy, under half of the missing clones reflect an unresolved V gene, and the others are unexplained. For this sample there are approximately 150,000 clones; more than 60% appear just once. The ten top clones hold roughly 1.4% of the sample. The material sequenced was PBMCs. These receptors were obtained from a woman aged 25 to 39 in good health and CMV-seropositive.

This chain uses TRBV10-3 with TRBJ2-7; 7 nucleotides align to TRBD2. The CDR3 extends over 15 amino acids. Germline V gene data show CDR1 as ENHRY and CDR2 as SYGVKD. Trimming removed 0 bases from V and 10 bases from J; junction bases left unmatched: 12. CDR3 nucleotides: TGTGCCATCAGTGAGTCGACCCCGGGGCTAGCGGATCAGTACTTC. It yields the protein CAISESTPGLADQYF.

The gene calls are TRBV2 and TRBJ1-4; TRBD1 aligns across 11 bases. Germline V gene data show CDR1 as SNHLY and CDR2 as FYNNEI. The length of the CDR3 is 14 residues. The trim removed 6 bases at V and 8 bases at J, leaving 5 bases unmatched. CDR3 in DNA: TGTGCCAGCAGGCGGGACAGGGGGTCCGAAAAACTGTTTTTT. This translates into CASRRDRGSEKLFF. The complete variable domain, with remaining parts taken from reference TRBV2 and TRBJ1-4, reads EPEVTQTPSHQVTQMGQEVILRCVPISNHLYFYWYRQILGQKVEFLVSFYNNEISEKSEIFDDQFSVERPDGSNFTLKIRSTKLEDSAMYFCASRRDRGSEKLFFGSGTQLSVL.

The chain links TRBV11-2 to TRBJ2-1; 9 nucleotides match TRBD2. The V segment lost 3 bases and the J segment 5 bases; nucleotides outside the gene matches: 8. CDR1 and CDR2 (germline): SGHAT, FQNNGV. The CDR3 extends over 16 amino acids. CDR3 bases: TGTGCCAGCAGCTTGTTGACTAGCGGCCCTAACAATGAGCAGTTCTTC. Its protein product is CASSLLTSGPNNEQFF.

The gene calls are TRBV28 and TRBJ2-5; possible D gene TRBD2, 5 bases. Germline CDR1 is MDHEN and CDR2 is SYDVKM. The CDR3 is 12 amino acids. Trimming cost V 8 bases and J 4 bases, with 11 bases left between them. CDR3 bases: TGTGCCAGCTGCGGGCCCCTAGAGACCCAGTACTTC. Its translation is CASCGPLETQYF.

This chain connects TRBV9 to TRBJ2-3; D ambiguous. The CDR3 length is 14 residues. From germline, CDR1 is SGDLS and CDR2 YYNGEE. The V end was cut by 5 bases, the J end by 1 base, with 11 bases between. The CDR3 bases are TGTGCCAGCAGTAGAAGTCTAGGCACAGATACGCAGTATTTT. This translates into CASSRSLGTDTQYF. Full variable domain (remainder filled in from reference TRBV9 and TRBJ2-3): DSGVTQTPKHLITATGQRVTLRCSPRSGDLSVYWYQQSLDQGLQFLIQYYNGEERAKGNILERFSAQQFPDLHSELNLSSLELGDSALYFCASSRSLGTDTQYFGPGTRLTVL.

CDR3 sequence (DNA): TGCAGCGTGAGACAGGGGAGCACAGATACGCAGTATTTT. Amino acids: CSVRQGSTDTQYF. This chain connects TRBV29-1 to TRBJ2-3, with 8 bases aligning to TRBD1. This CDR3 is built from 13 residues. CDR1 SQVTM and CDR2 ANQGSEA come from the germline V gene. Trimming took 6 bases from V and 0 from J; bases not matched to a gene: 2.

This clone was found a few times. J is TRBJ2-7 and V is TRBV6-5; 8 bases fit TRBD1. V shed 7 bases, J shed 6 bases, and the junction held 2 bases outside the gene matches. The CDR3 runs 11 residues. Germline assignment: CDR1 MNHEY and CDR2 SVGAGI. The CDR3 is CASNGQGEQYF. CDR3 DNA sequence: TGTGCCAGCAATGGACAGGGCGAGCAGTACTTC.

The chain uses TRBV13 and TRBJ2-3; tentatively, D is TRBD2 (5 bases). The CDR3 length is 16 residues. V lost 0 bases and J lost 6, with 16 bases in between. Germline values: CDR1 PRHDT, CDR2 FYEKMQ (reference sequence). In DNA form, the CDR3 reads TGTGCCAGCAGCTTAGGTCTAGCTCCTACGGCGGATACGCAGTATTTT. It is translated as CASSLGLAPTADTQYF.

This clone was observed once. V usage is TRBV4-2 and J usage is TRBJ1-1, with D perhaps TRBD1 (5 bases). The CDR3 totals 17 residues. Trimming removed 4 bases at V and 4 bases at J, with 22 bases between. Germline values: CDR1 LGHNA, CDR2 YNFKEQ. In DNA, the CDR3 is TGTGCCAGCAGCCCCGCTGAAGGAAGGGGTTTATTCACTGAAGCTTTCTTT. It encodes CASSPAEGRGLFTEAFF.

V usage is TRBV10-3 and J usage is TRBJ2-1, with 10 nucleotides matching TRBD1. The CDR3 has 15 residues. Germline V gene lookup returns CDR1 ENHRY and CDR2 SYGVKD. V trimming: 4 bases; J trimming: 5 bases; junction bases outside the gene matches: 5. The CDR3 loop reads CAISATGQGNNEQFF. DNA of the CDR3: TGTGCCATCAGTGCGACGGGACAGGGGAACAATGAGCAGTTCTTC.

This sequence joins TRBV27 and TRBJ1-2; D is ambiguous. Germline CDR1 MNHEY, CDR2 SMNVEV (reference sequence). This CDR3 has 15 residues. V was pared by 5 bases and J by 6 bases, with 19 bases between. CDR3 coding DNA: TGTGCCAGCAGTCCCGCGGAGGGCTCTAGAAATGGCTACACCTTC. Its protein product is CASSPAEGSRNGYTF.

The chain combines TRBV11-3 with TRBJ2-1, with 9 bases lining up with TRBD2. The CDR3 length is 14 residues. Germline loops: CDR1 SGHNT, CDR2 YENEEA. Unmatched junction bases numbered 8, after V lost 5 bases and J lost 9 bases. The CDR3, as DNA: TGTGCCAGCAGCCCAGGTGGTAGCGGGAGTGAGCAGTTCTTC. It is translated as CASSPGGSGSEQFF.

The V gene is TRBV15, the J gene TRBJ2-7; 7 nucleotides line up with TRBD1. V lost 8 bases to trimming and J lost 2 bases; unmatched junction nucleotides: 9. The germline CDR1 and CDR2 sequences are LNHNV and YYDKDF (reference sequence). This CDR3 contains 14 residues. CDR3 in amino acids: CATRDPGQTYEQYF. The CDR3 nucleotides are TGTGCCACCCGCGACCCGGGACAGACCTACGAGCAGTACTTC.

The chain uses TRBV11-2 and TRBJ2-5; TRBD2 matches at 8 bases. Germline V gene lookup returns CDR1 SGHAT and CDR2 FQNNGV. This CDR3 spans 18 amino acids. Unmatched junction bases numbered 16, after V lost 2 bases and J lost 5 bases. The CDR3, as DNA: TGTGCCAGCAGCTTATCTTACCTTCGAGCGGGAGCTTGGGAGACCCAGTACTTC. The encoded protein is CASSLSYLRAGAWETQYF.

This chain links TRBV5-6 with TRBJ1-1; D gene ambiguous. CDR1 is SGHDT and CDR2 is YYEEEE in the germline V gene. V was shortened by 1 base and J by 1 base, with 5 bases between the two germline ends. There are 13 residues in the CDR3. The CDR3 loop is CASSLYRNTEAFF. Written as DNA, the CDR3 is TGTGCCAGCAGCTTGTATAGGAACACTGAAGCTTTCTTT. Combining the CDR3 with reference TRBV5-6 and TRBJ1-1 gives the whole variable domain DAGVTQSPTHLIKTRGQQVTLRCSPKSGHDTVSWYQQALGQGPQFIFQYYEEEERQRGNFPDRFSGHQFPNYSSELNVNALLLGDSALYLCASSLYRNTEAFFGQGTRLTVV.

V usage is TRBV5-1 and J usage is TRBJ1-2, with a weak D call TRBD1 (5 bases). The V end lost 0 bases, the J end lost 3 bases, and 9 bases lay between the germline ends. The CDR3 is made up of 14 amino acids. Germline V lookup: CDR1 SGHRS, CDR2 YFSETQ. The CDR3 here is CASSLADTDYGYTF. The CDR3 DNA follows: TGCGCCAGCAGCTTGGCGGACACTGACTATGGCTACACCTTC.

This chain uses TRBV5-4 with TRBJ2-1; D gene ambiguous. Germline-derived CDR1 and CDR2 are SGHNT and YYREEE (reference sequence). The CDR3 spans 12 residues. Deletions cut 3 bases from V and 10 bases from J, with 11 bases between. CDR3 residues: CASSSPLSEQFF. The CDR3 nucleotides are TGTGCCAGCAGCTCCCCTCTGTCCGAGCAGTTCTTC.

V gene TRBV10-3 combines with J gene TRBJ2-4, with D possibly matching TRBD1 (6 bases). Germline-derived CDR1 and CDR2 are ENHRY and SYGVKD. Trimming left V 2 bases short and J 9 bases short, with 8 bases between. The CDR3 covers 12 residues. The chain's CDR3 is CAISESRGIQYF. Written as DNA, the CDR3 is TGTGCCATCAGTGAGAGCAGGGGCATTCAGTACTTC.

The rearrangement uses TRBV5-1 and TRBJ2-3; 11 positions match TRBD2. Germline CDR1 SGHRS, CDR2 YFSETQ. There are 18 residues in the CDR3. V dropped 0 bases and J dropped 0; count of bases not matched to a gene: 6. The CDR3 loop reads CASSLARLAGLSTDTQYF. The CDR3, as DNA: TGCGCCAGCAGCTTGGCCAGACTAGCGGGACTTAGCACAGATACGCAGTATTTT.

The CDR3 loop is CASRQGDYSEAFF. The CDR3 coding sequence is TGTGCCAGCAGACAAGGGGACTATTCTGAAGCTTTCTTT. The chain couples TRBV5-4 to TRBJ1-1, with TRBD1 as a possible D gene (5 bases). The germline V and J ends were trimmed by 5 bases and 6 bases, with 14 bases remaining between them. The germline V gene encodes CDR1 SGHNT and CDR2 YYREEE (reference sequence). The CDR3 is 13 residues long.

The chain joins TRBV9 to TRBJ2-3, with 7 nucleotides matching TRBD2. The CDR3 is made up of 15 amino acids. Germline loops: CDR1 SGDLS, CDR2 YYNGEE. V lost 1 base and J lost 4; bases outside the gene matches: 6. The CDR3 here is CASSVIGGSPDTQYF. In nucleotides, the CDR3 is TGTGCCAGCAGCGTAATTGGCGGGAGCCCAGATACGCAGTATTTT.

The CDR3 region has the DNA TGTGCCAGCAGCCTTAGGGGTATTGCCAGTGAAGCTTTCTTT. Translation gives CASSLRGIASEAFF. V and J are TRBV14 and TRBJ1-1; possibly TRBD1 for D (5 bases). The germline CDR1 and CDR2 sequences are SGHDN and FVKESK. The CDR3 contains 14 residues. V shed 4 bases and J shed 7 bases, with 16 bases lying between them.

The chain joins TRBV19 to TRBJ2-2; 10 bases are shared with TRBD2. In germline, CDR1 is LNHDA, CDR2 SQIVND (reference sequence). The length of the CDR3 is 18 residues. V gave up 5 bases and J gave up 1 base; unmatched junction bases: 10. The CDR3, as DNA: TGTGCCAGTAGTCTCGGGACTAGCGTGGGTAGGAACACCGGGGAGCTGTTTTTT. Translated: CASSLGTSVGRNTGELFF.